These 15 T cell receptor beta chains came from one sample sequenced in a study of shared clonotypes between healthy human individuals (dated by TCRdb to 2020 to 2022). The library came from the immunoSEQ multiplex PCR assay. TCRdb's version of the immuneACCESS table is confined to in-frame rearrangements and falls short of the full clone set. An unresolved V gene accounts for under half of the shortfall where checked; the remainder is of unknown origin. The sample contains over 400,000 clones, more than 95% of them found a single time. The top ten constitute about 0.064% of the sample. What was sequenced was naive CD4+ T cells sorted from blood. Read against the paper, the sample's cell subset or site label means: CD45RA+ positively selected. The source of these receptors is a woman in her 30s in good health.

This clone has only one observation. The chain joins TRBV29-1 to TRBJ2-7; possible D gene TRBD2, 5 bases. There are 13 residues in the CDR3. CDR1 and CDR2 from the germline V gene are SQVTM and ANQGSEA. V lost 7 bases, J lost 0 bases, and 13 bases lay in between. CDR3 amino acids: CSAVGLSSYEQYF. The CDR3 DNA reads as TGCAGCGCGGTTGGACTGAGCTCCTACGAGCAGTACTTC.

The chain carries TRBV28 and TRBJ1-5; D gene uncertain. V lost 1 base to trimming and J lost 7 bases, with 14 bases between them. CDR3 length: 15 amino acids. CDR1 is MDHEN, CDR2 SYDVKM, per germline. CDR3 bases: TGTGCCAGCAGTTTATCACGGCGAGGGCAACAGCCCCAGCATTTT. Translating gives CASSLSRRGQQPQHF. The whole variable domain, filled in from reference TRBV28 and TRBJ1-5, reads DVKVTQSSRYLVKRTGEKVFLECVQDMDHENMFWYRQDPGLGLRLIYFSYDVKMKEKGDIPEGYSVSREKKERFSLILESASTNQTSMYLCASSLSRRGQQPQHFGDGTRLSIL.

Concerning this clone itself: Other DNA sequences within the sample encode an identical CDR3. The chain carries TRBV6-4 and TRBJ1-1, with 7 bases that match TRBD1. The CDR3 is 13 residues long. In germline, CDR1 is MRHNA, CDR2 SNTAGT. With V trimmed by 6 bases and J by 1 base, 2 bases remained unmatched. The CDR3 sequence is CASSRTGNTEAFF. CDR3 bases: TGTGCCAGCAGCAGGACAGGGAACACTGAAGCTTTCTTT.

The chain employs TRBV18 and TRBJ1-4, with a tentative D call TRBD1 (6 bases). This CDR3 is 15 amino acids long. The V end lost 3 bases, the J end lost 8 bases, and 16 bases lay between the germline ends. Germline V CDR1 and CDR2: KGHSH, LQKENI. This CDR3 reads CASSPRGGGSEKLFF. The CDR3 nucleotides are TGTGCCAGCTCACCCCGGGGAGGGGGTTCCGAAAAACTGTTTTTT.

The V gene is TRBV29-1, the J gene TRBJ2-3; 7 positions agree with TRBD2. The germline V gene encodes CDR1 SQVTM and CDR2 ANQGSEA. CDR3 size: 14 residues. V shed 2 bases, J shed 3 bases, and the junction held 5 bases outside the gene matches. Written as DNA, the CDR3 is TGCAGCGTTGAATTGGATAGCGGGACAGATACGCAGTATTTT. Translation gives CSVELDSGTDTQYF.

This chain joins TRBV27 and TRBJ2-3; D gene ambiguous. The CDR3 has 13 residues. CDR1 is MNHEY and CDR2 is SMNVEV in the germline V gene (reference sequence). Trimming took 3 bases from V and 1 from J, leaving 5 bases between them. The CDR3, as DNA: TGTGCCAGCAGTTTTCGGGGCACAGATACGCAGTATTTT. Protein: CASSFRGTDTQYF.

The J gene is TRBJ1-4, the V gene TRBV28; tentative D call: TRBD1 (5 bases). Germline V gives CDR1 MDHEN, CDR2 SYDVKM. This CDR3 spans 16 amino acids. V shed 5 bases and J shed 0 bases, with 13 bases lying between them. The CDR3 protein is CASSPRPGATNEKLFF. Written as DNA, the CDR3 is TGTGCCAGCAGTCCCCGACCGGGGGCAACTAATGAAAAACTGTTTTTT. The full variable domain, completed using reference TRBV28 and TRBJ1-4, is DVKVTQSSRYLVKRTGEKVFLECVQDMDHENMFWYRQDPGLGLRLIYFSYDVKMKEKGDIPEGYSVSREKKERFSLILESASTNQTSMYLCASSPRPGATNEKLFFGSGTQLSVL.

The count of this clone is one. The CDR3 loop is CASSLGGLAEQFF. CDR3 bases: TGTGCCAGCAGCTTAGGTGGCTTAGCGGAGCAGTTCTTC. The chain combines TRBV11-3 with TRBJ2-1; TRBD2 might be the D (5 bases). This CDR3 contains 13 residues. V lost 1 base and J lost 10, with 11 bases in between. From germline, CDR1 is SGHNT and CDR2 YENEEA.

The genes are TRBV6-5 and TRBJ2-2; possibly TRBD1 or TRBD2 for D (5 bases each). There are 14 residues in the CDR3. Germline-derived CDR1 and CDR2 are MNHEY and SVGAGI. Trimming stripped 6 bases from V and 11 bases from J, with 19 bases between. The CDR3 DNA follows: TGTGCCAGCAGGTCCCCTGGTACGGGGCGCGAGCTGTTTTTT. Translation gives CASRSPGTGRELFF.

The chain combines TRBV9 with TRBJ2-3, with D perhaps TRBD2 (5 bases). The ends were cut back, 0 bases at V and 10 bases at J, with 18 bases in the middle. Germline values: CDR1 SGDLS, CDR2 YYNGEE. The CDR3 is 15 residues long. The CDR3 nucleotides read TGTGCCAGCAGCGTAGGAAGGTGGGAGCTGGCTGCGCAGTATTTT. Translation: CASSVGRWELAAQYF.

This clone was seen just once. In nucleotides, the CDR3 is TGCAGCGTTGAAAAAAGCGGGAGACTGCCAGATACGCAGTATTTT. Amino acids: CSVEKSGRLPDTQYF. The chain carries TRBV29-1 and TRBJ2-3, with 8 bases lining up with TRBD2. CDR3 length equals 15 residues. J gave up 4 bases and V 2 bases, and 8 bases lay outside the gene matches. Per germline, CDR1 SQVTM and CDR2 ANQGSEA.

V and J are TRBV20-1 and TRBJ1-2; no firm D call. V lost 5 bases and J lost 7, with 11 bases in between. The CDR3 contains 11 residues. Per the germline V gene, CDR1 is DFQATT and CDR2 is SNEGSKA (reference sequence). The CDR3 DNA follows: TGCAGTGCTCAAATTCGGGCTGGCTACACCTTC. It yields the protein CSAQIRAGYTF.

This clone was recorded only once. This chain uses TRBV28 with TRBJ2-1; 7 bases align to TRBD2. The CDR3 extends over 15 amino acids. V was clipped by 2 bases and J by 8 bases; unmatched bases: 9. CDR1 and CDR2 from the germline V gene are MDHEN and SYDVKM. DNA of the CDR3: TGTGCCAGCAGTTTAGTTTGGGGGGGGAGAGATGAGCAGTTCTTC. Its translation: CASSLVWGGRDEQFF.

This rearrangement joins TRBV19 to TRBJ1-1; weak D call: TRBD1 (5 bases). The germline CDR1 and CDR2 sequences are LNHDA and SQIVND (reference sequence). This CDR3 has 14 amino acids. The V end lost 6 bases, the J end lost 5 bases, and 16 bases lay between the germline ends. CDR3 sequence (DNA): TGTGCCAGTAGCGAACCAGGGCGACGGACTGAAGCTTTCTTT. Translation gives CASSEPGRRTEAFF.

The chain couples TRBV14 to TRBJ1-1, with a tentative D call TRBD1 (6 bases). V was cut by 8 bases and J by 1 base, with 17 bases left in between. This CDR3 is 15 amino acids long. Germline V gene sequence: CDR1 SGHDN, CDR2 FVKESK. As DNA, the CDR3 is TGTGCCAGCCGATTGAGCAGGGGACCGAACACTGAAGCTTTCTTT. Translation: CASRLSRGPNTEAFF.